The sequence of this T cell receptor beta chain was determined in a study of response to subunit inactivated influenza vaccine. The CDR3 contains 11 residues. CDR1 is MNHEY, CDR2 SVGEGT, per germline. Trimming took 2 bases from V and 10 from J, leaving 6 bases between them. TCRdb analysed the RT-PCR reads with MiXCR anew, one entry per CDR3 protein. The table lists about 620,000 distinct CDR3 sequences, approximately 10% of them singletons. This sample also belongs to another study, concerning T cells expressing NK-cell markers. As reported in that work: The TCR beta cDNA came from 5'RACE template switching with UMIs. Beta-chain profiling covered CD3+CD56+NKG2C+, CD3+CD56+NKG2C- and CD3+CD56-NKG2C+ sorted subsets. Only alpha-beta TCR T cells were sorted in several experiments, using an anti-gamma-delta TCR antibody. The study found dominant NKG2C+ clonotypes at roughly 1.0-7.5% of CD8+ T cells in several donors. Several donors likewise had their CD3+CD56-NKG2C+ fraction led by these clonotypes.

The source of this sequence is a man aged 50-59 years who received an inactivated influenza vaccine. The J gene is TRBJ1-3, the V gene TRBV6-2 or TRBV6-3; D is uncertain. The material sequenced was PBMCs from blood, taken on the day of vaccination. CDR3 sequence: CASSYDRTIYF. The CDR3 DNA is TGTGCCAGCAGTTACGATCGGACCATATATTTT.